The 16 T cell receptor beta chains below all came from one sample that was sequenced in a study of shared clonotypes between healthy human individuals. CD45RO-negative CD8 cells positively selected for CCR7 made up the naive population, which excluded terminally differentiated effector memory CD45RA+ cells. Only in-frame clones appear in the TCRdb table, and some are missing; sequencing was by immunoSEQ multiplex PCR. The sample has some 2,000,000 clones, approximately 94% seen once. The sequenced sample consisted of naive CD8+ T cells sorted from blood. Receptors were obtained from a man aged 18 to 29 in good health.

This chain uses TRBV7-6 with TRBJ2-2; a possible D gene is TRBD1 (6 bases). V was clipped by 5 bases and J by 0 bases, with 16 bases between them. Germline loops: CDR1 SGHVS, CDR2 FNYEAQ. The CDR3 covers 17 residues. CDR3 in amino acids: CASSTPTDSPNTGELFF. The CDR3 DNA reads TGTGCCAGCAGCACTCCTACGGACAGCCCGAACACCGGGGAGCTGTTTTTT.

The V and J genes are TRBV10-1 and TRBJ2-6; D is possibly TRBD1 (5 bases). CDR3 length: 16 residues. V was cut by 2 bases and J by 0 bases, with 8 bases left in between. Germline V gene lookup returns CDR1 WNHNN and CDR2 SYGVQD (reference sequence). In DNA, the CDR3 is TGCGCCAGCAGTGAGCCAGGGCCCTCTGGGGCCAACGTCCTGACTTTC. It is translated as CASSEPGPSGANVLTF.

The gene calls are TRBV10-2 and TRBJ2-7; D possibly uses TRBD1 or TRBD2 (6 bases each). The CDR3 has 12 amino acids. Germline CDR1 and CDR2: WSHSY and SAAADI. Trimming stripped 10 bases from V and 3 bases from J, with 13 bases between. The CDR3 DNA reads as TGCGCCACGGGGGACACCAACTACGAGCAGTACTTC. Translated, it gives CATGDTNYEQYF.

The CDR3 is CSVEVRESSYNSPLHF. Written as DNA, the CDR3 is TGCAGCGTTGAAGTTCGGGAGAGCTCCTATAATTCACCCCTCCACTTT. V is TRBV29-1 and J is TRBJ1-6; D not certain. The CDR3 contains 16 residues. CDR1 is SQVTM and CDR2 is ANQGSEA in the germline V gene. V was cut by 1 base and J by 0 bases, with 10 bases left in between.

The rearrangement joins TRBV30 to TRBJ2-5; D not resolved. The CDR3 has 14 residues. The ends were cut back, 0 bases at V and 3 bases at J, with 11 bases in the middle. Germline V gene lookup returns CDR1 GTSNPN and CDR2 SVGIG (reference sequence). The DNA for the CDR3 is TGTGCCTGGAGTGTGTGGCGGAAGGAAGAGACCCAGTACTTC. Protein: CAWSVWRKEETQYF.

This clone was picked up one time. The rearrangement uses TRBV27 and TRBJ2-5, with a possible D match to TRBD2 (5 bases). Between the trimmed V and J ends, which lost 8 bases and 3 bases, there was a span of 13 bases. Germline V lookup: CDR1 MNHEY, CDR2 SMNVEV (reference sequence). CDR3 length: 13 residues. CDR3 sequence reads: CASGKLGEETQYF. CDR3 sequence (DNA): TGTGCCAGCGGTAAACTAGGTGAAGAGACCCAGTACTTC.

The chain uses TRBV7-9 and TRBJ1-2, with TRBD1 matching 8 bases. Germline V gene lookup returns CDR1 SEHNR and CDR2 FQNEAQ (reference sequence). The CDR3 has 15 residues. Unmatched junction bases numbered 8, after V lost 1 base and J lost 7 bases. CDR3 coding DNA: TGTGCCAGCAGCTTAGTAGAGGACAGGGAGGGTGGCTACACCTTC. As protein: CASSLVEDREGGYTF. Using reference TRBV7-9 and TRBJ1-2 for the parts outside the CDR3, the full variable domain is DTGVSQNPRHKITKRGQNVTFRCDPISEHNRLYWYRQTLGQGPEFLTYFQNEAQLEKSRLLSDRFSAERPKGSFSTLEIQRTEQGDSAMYLCASSLVEDREGGYTFGSGTRLTVV.

The CDR3: CASSLGGQGPNTEAFF. The CDR3 bases are TGTGCCAGCAGCTTAGGAGGACAGGGGCCGAACACTGAAGCTTTCTTT. V and J are TRBV7-9 and TRBJ1-1, with 9 bases fitting TRBD1. Germline-derived CDR1 and CDR2 are SEHNR and FQNEAQ (reference sequence). The junction had 4 bases not matched to a gene; V was cut back by 1 base and J by 1 base. The CDR3 spans 16 residues.

The V gene is TRBV27, the J gene TRBJ2-5; a weak D match, TRBD2 (6 bases). From germline, CDR1 is MNHEY and CDR2 SMNVEV (reference sequence). The CDR3 consists of 15 residues. Between the trimmed V and J ends, which lost 3 bases and 5 bases, there was a span of 16 bases. This CDR3 is CASSLYSGVGETQYF. The DNA for the CDR3 is TGTGCCAGCAGTTTGTATTCGGGAGTTGGGGAGACCCAGTACTTC.

The gene calls are TRBV5-1 and TRBJ2-2; no firm D call. The CDR3 has 16 amino acids. The V end was cut by 0 bases, the J end by 3 bases, with 12 bases between. Germline CDR1 reads SGHRS; CDR2 reads YFSETQ. CDR3 in amino acids: CASSLGGEEYTGELFF. The CDR3 DNA reads as TGCGCCAGCAGCTTGGGTGGTGAGGAGTACACCGGGGAGCTGTTTTTT.

This clone was detected only once. The chain is built from TRBV6-6 and TRBJ2-2; D call uncertain. The CDR3 is 14 amino acids. The ends were cut back, 6 bases at V and 8 bases at J, with 16 bases in the middle. From germline, CDR1 is MNHNY and CDR2 SVGAGI (reference sequence). The CDR3: CASSPDLVPGELFF. The CDR3 region has the DNA TGTGCCAGCAGCCCCGATCTTGTTCCGGGGGAGCTGTTTTTT.

The chain combines TRBV11-2 with TRBJ2-1; possible D gene TRBD2, 6 bases. This CDR3 spans 14 amino acids. CDR1 is SGHAT, CDR2 FQNNGV, per germline. Trimming shortened V by 7 bases and J by 2 bases, and 12 bases separated the two germline ends. CDR3 amino acids: CASKREYPYNEQFF. The CDR3 bases are TGTGCCAGCAAACGGGAGTACCCCTACAATGAGCAGTTCTTC.

This clone was observed a handful of times. Other DNA variants within this sample encode the same CDR3. The V call is TRBV6-5, the J call TRBJ2-2, with a tentative D call TRBD2 (5 bases). Germline CDR1 MNHEY, CDR2 SVGAGI. This CDR3 is 15 amino acids long. Trimming took 0 bases from V and 3 from J, leaving 8 bases between them. For the CDR3, the DNA is TGTGCCAGCAGTTACTCAGGGCGGGACACCGGGGAGCTGTTTTTT. It yields the protein CASSYSGRDTGELFF.

CDR3 amino acids: CASSSLQNQETQYF. In DNA, the CDR3 is TGTGCCAGCAGTTCTCTACAGAACCAAGAGACCCAGTACTTC. The rearrangement uses TRBV27 and TRBJ2-5; D is ambiguous. V was shortened by 4 bases and J by 0 bases, with 9 bases between the two germline ends. The CDR3 is 14 amino acids. Per germline, CDR1 MNHEY and CDR2 SMNVEV (reference sequence).

The chain combines TRBV7-9 with TRBJ1-1, with D unclear. The CDR3 is made up of 16 amino acids. CDR1 SEHNR and CDR2 FQNEAQ come from the germline V gene (reference sequence). V gave up 6 bases and J gave up 0 bases, with 17 bases separating them. CDR3: CASRLPIGRMNTEAFF. As DNA, the CDR3 is TGTGCCAGCAGACTCCCTATTGGCAGGATGAACACTGAAGCTTTCTTT.

As to this clone: The same CDR3 is also encoded by other DNA sequences in this sample. V gene TRBV7-9 combines with J gene TRBJ2-7, with D perhaps being TRBD1 or TRBD2 (5 bases each). CDR1 is SEHNR and CDR2 is FQNEAQ in the germline V gene (reference sequence). This CDR3 spans 13 amino acids. V was cut by 1 base and J by 4 bases, with 8 bases left in between. The CDR3, as DNA: TGTGCCAGCAGCTTAGAAGGGACGTACGAGCAGTACTTC. Encoded protein: CASSLEGTYEQYF. The full variable domain, in which reference TRBV7-9 and TRBJ2-7 provide the parts outside the CDR3, is DTGVSQNPRHKITKRGQNVTFRCDPISEHNRLYWYRQTLGQGPEFLTYFQNEAQLEKSRLLSDRFSAERPKGSFSTLEIQRTEQGDSAMYLCASSLEGTYEQYFGPGTRLTVT.